Listed below are T cell receptor beta chains from one sample, sequenced in a study of blood T cell repertoires in COVID-19. Using immunoSEQ multiplex PCR, the repertoire was profiled, and TCRdb retains in-frame clones only, with some absent. The data contain hundreds of thousands of clones, 80% to 90% of them singletons. Material for sequencing was peripheral blood. Receptors originate from a man aged 18 to 30 with COVID-19, enrolled during active disease. Both conserved end residues are trimmed from each CDR3.

v_gene	j_gene	CDR3aa
TRBV7-2	TRBJ2-3	ASSPGLAGPGGQY
TRBV19	TRBJ2-1	ASTLSGYNEQF
TRBV10-1	TRBJ2-3	ASGTSGRGTDTQY
TRBV11-2	TRBJ2-7	ASSHPGLSYEQY
TRBV12-3/TRBV12-4	TRBJ1-1	ASSRTVEAF
TRBV5-6	TRBJ1-2	ASSPPAAAGDYT
TRBV10-3	TRBJ1-2	AISQGALDGYT
TRBV5-1	TRBJ2-5	ASSLEEETQY
TRBV5-1	TRBJ2-1	ASRLGQGSYNEQF
TRBV9	TRBJ2-3	ASSRYGSPDTQY
TRBV5-1	TRBJ2-7	ASRGQFSSPGEQY
TRBV25-1	TRBJ1-2	ASSDRGSMGYT
TRBV24-1	TRBJ2-2	ATSDRLRRDTGELF
TRBV19	TRBJ1-1	ASSYPDRWWSPNTEAF
TRBV25-1	TRBJ2-5	ASSDPSSGRGETQY
TRBV5-1	TRBJ2-3	ASSLDGRADTQY
TRBV10-3	TRBJ2-6	AICPGTGIGANVLT
TRBV28	TRBJ2-1	ASRRILGSYNEQF
TRBV4-1	TRBJ1-4	ASSQKYGTGDEKLF
TRBV6-1	TRBJ2-2	ASSKDRTGASGELF
TRBV12-3/TRBV12-4	TRBJ2-1	ASSPNYNEQF
TRBV19	TRBJ2-2	ASMRDVDTGELF
TRBV6-5	TRBJ1-5	ASSTQGARQPQH
TRBV7-2	TRBJ2-3	ASSYSIVRGTDTQY
TRBV19	TRBJ2-2	ASKTSGRAPGELF
TRBV7-6	TRBJ2-1	ASSTKPRLAGGLNYNEQF
TRBV10-3	TRBJ1-2	AISEPDRGNYGYT
TRBV6-6	TRBJ2-7	ASSTTYEQY
TRBV7-9	TRBJ2-3	ASSLTSGGAVDTQY
TRBV5-1	TRBJ1-5	ASSPVGGEQPQH
TRBV5-5	TRBJ2-3	ASSIRLTGTGFADTQY
TRBV3-1/TRBV3-2	TRBJ1-3	ASSLGAGGVGNTIY
TRBV5-1	TRBJ2-7	ASSRHSAGTTPYEQY
TRBV11-2	TRBJ2-7	ASSPRSEQY
TRBV19	TRBJ2-2	ASNAGGETGELF
TRBV14	TRBJ2-2	ASSQGRRPGELF
TRBV5-1	TRBJ2-7	ASSLSTGKRFEQY
TRBV5-4	TRBJ2-1	ASSPGQGGNEQF
TRBV6-5	TRBJ1-1	ASSYSKRSTEAF
TRBV5-1	TRBJ2-1	ASSLAIVVSGGYNEQF
TRBV5-5	TRBJ1-1	ASSWEDRDTEAF
TRBV6-5	TRBJ1-1	ASTSTGTSEAF
TRBV5-1	TRBJ2-2	ASSFTGLSNTGELF
TRBV30	TRBJ1-4	AWSGTGGFEKLF
TRBV7-3	TRBJ1-1	ASSPSGWTEAF
TRBV19	TRBJ1-6	ASSPTGGLYNSPLH
TRBV11-3	TRBJ2-7	ASSQRGTGVHEQY
TRBV3-1/TRBV3-2	TRBJ2-4	ASSPGLLAKNIQY
TRBV6-1	TRBJ2-1	ASSDGIGRELNEQF
TRBV19	TRBJ1-2	ASRMDRRYGYT
TRBV20-1	TRBJ2-7	SASLGAGGREQY
TRBV7-8	TRBJ2-7	ASSLVSGQVVNYEQY
TRBV7-9	TRBJ2-3	ASSPVLSGASGATQY
TRBV6-5	TRBJ1-3	AITGGAGNTIY
TRBV12-3/TRBV12-4	TRBJ1-6	ASRRGADSPLH
TRBV7-9	TRBJ1-3	ASSRPGQGSGNTIY
TRBV3-1/TRBV3-2	TRBJ2-2	ASSQRDLTSGENTGELF